The clone carrying this T cell receptor beta chain was seen once. Antigen unknown. Repertoires were generated with immunoSEQ multiplex PCR, while TCRdb's copy carries only in-frame clones and drops some. The sample gives more than 60,000 clones, roughly 93% of which show up once; over 4% is in the top ten. This sample stems from a study of siplizumab effects on memory and regulatory T cells. Trimming removed 1 base from V and 5 bases from J, with 12 bases in between. Per the germline V gene, CDR1 is GTSNPN and CDR2 is SVGIG (reference sequence). This CDR3 region has 14 residues. Notes on the study in general: Memory cells seemed less diverse than naive T cells, which also seemed major contributors to the alloresponse. Suppressive capability of dividing Tregs from siplizumab cultures went unverified.

V and J are TRBV30 and TRBJ2-1; D could derive from TRBD1 or TRBD2 (5 bases each). The source of this sequence is a human donor in good health. The sequenced sample was CD8+ T cells sorted from blood. The CDR3 here is CAWSGGTLHNEQFF. The CDR3 bases are TGTGCCTGGAGTGGTGGGACCCTCCACAATGAGCAGTTCTTC.